This T cell receptor beta chain is from a study of PD-1 blockade in classical Hodgkin lymphoma. Study results and caveats: CD4+ TCR diversity climbed significantly by C4D1, unlike CD8+ TCR diversity. Complete responders entered with baseline diversity on par with newly diagnosed patients, the results showed. The drivers behind the repertoire differences, possibly disease activity or prior therapy, remain undefined.

Regarding this clone: Antigen: not known.

All patients relapsed after autologous stem cell transplantation, and brentuximab vedotin exposure varied. Best overall response was complete response, partial response or progressive disease in these relapsed/refractory classical Hodgkin lymphoma patients. Trimming at V came to 0 bases and at J to 0 bases, leaving 8 bases not matched to a gene. The CDR3 runs 18 residues. Germline V gene data show CDR1 as SGHRS and CDR2 as YFSETQ. Only in-frame clones appear in the TCRdb table, and some are missing; sequencing was by immunoSEQ multiplex PCR. The sample consists of about 45,000 clones, roughly three quarters of them appearing once.

The TCR was taken from a human donor with classical Hodgkin lymphoma. Sequencing used peripheral blood mononuclear cells (PBMCs), obtained before the second cycle of nivolumab. This chain connects TRBV5-1 to TRBJ2-2; 7 bases are a match to TRBD1. The CDR3 reads CASSLVPPQGPNTGELFF. CDR3 DNA sequence: TGCGCCAGCAGCTTGGTGCCGCCACAGGGGCCGAACACCGGGGAGCTGTTTTTT.